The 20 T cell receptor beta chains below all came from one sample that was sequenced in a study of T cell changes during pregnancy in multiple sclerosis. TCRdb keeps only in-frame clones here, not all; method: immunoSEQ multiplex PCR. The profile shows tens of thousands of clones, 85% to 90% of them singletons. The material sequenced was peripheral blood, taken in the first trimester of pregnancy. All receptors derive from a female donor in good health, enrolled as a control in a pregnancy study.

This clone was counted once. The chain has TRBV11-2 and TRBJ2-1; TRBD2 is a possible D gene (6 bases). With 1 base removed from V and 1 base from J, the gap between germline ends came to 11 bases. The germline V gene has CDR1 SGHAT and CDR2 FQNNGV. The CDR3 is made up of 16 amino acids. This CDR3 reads CASSLVRRGSYNEQFF. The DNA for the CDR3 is TGTGCCAGCAGCTTAGTCCGGCGGGGTTCCTACAATGAGCAGTTCTTC. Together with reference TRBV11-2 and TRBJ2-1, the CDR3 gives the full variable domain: EAGVAQSPRYKIIEKRQSVAFWCNPISGHATLYWYQQILGQGPKLLIQFQNNGVVDDSQLPKDRFSAERLKGVDSTLKIQPAKLEDSAVYLCASSLVRRGSYNEQFFGPGTRLTVL.

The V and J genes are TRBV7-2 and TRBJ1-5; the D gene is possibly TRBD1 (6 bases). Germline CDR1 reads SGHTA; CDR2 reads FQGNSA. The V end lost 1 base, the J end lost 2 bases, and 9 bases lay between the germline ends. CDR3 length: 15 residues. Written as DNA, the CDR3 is TGTGCCAGCAGCTTAGTACAGGGAGGCAATCAGCCCCAGCATTTT. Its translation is CASSLVQGGNQPQHF.

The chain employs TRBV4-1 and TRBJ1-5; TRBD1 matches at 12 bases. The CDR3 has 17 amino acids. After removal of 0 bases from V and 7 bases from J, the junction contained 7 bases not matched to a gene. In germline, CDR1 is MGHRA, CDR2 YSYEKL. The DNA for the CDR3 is TGCGCCAGCAGCCAAGATGCGGGACAGGGGGCCTGGCAGCCCCAGCATTTT. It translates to CASSQDAGQGAWQPQHF.

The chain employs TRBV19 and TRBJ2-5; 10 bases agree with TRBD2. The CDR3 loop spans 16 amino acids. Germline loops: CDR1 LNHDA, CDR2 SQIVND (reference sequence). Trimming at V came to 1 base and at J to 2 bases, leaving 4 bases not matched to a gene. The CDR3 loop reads CASSIGLAGAQETQYF. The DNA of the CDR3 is TGTGCCAGTAGTATAGGGCTAGCGGGGGCTCAAGAGACCCAGTACTTC.

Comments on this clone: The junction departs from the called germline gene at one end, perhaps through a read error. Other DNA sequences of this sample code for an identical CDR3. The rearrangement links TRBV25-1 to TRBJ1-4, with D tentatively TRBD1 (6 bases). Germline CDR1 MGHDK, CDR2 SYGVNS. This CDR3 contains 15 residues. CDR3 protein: CASSGGGGGFRKLFF. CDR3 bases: TGTGCCAGCAGTGGAGGAGGGGGGGGGTTCAGGAAACTGTTTTTC.

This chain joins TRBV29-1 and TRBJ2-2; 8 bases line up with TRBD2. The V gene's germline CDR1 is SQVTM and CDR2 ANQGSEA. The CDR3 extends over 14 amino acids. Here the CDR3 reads CSVSGAANTGELFF. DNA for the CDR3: TGCAGTGTTAGCGGGGCGGCGAACACCGGGGAGCTGTTTTTT.

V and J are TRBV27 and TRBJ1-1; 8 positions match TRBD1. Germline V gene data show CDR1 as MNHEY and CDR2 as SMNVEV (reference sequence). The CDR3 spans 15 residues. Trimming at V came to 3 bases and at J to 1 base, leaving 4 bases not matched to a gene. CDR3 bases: TGTGCCAGCAGTTTTGGGGGACAGGCGAACACTGAAGCTTTCTTT. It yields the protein CASSFGGQANTEAFF.

The CDR3, as DNA: TGTGCCAGCAGCTTAAGACAGCGAAACTATGGCTACACCTTC. Translation: CASSLRQRNYGYTF. The V gene is TRBV7-8, the J gene TRBJ1-2; D might be TRBD1 (5 bases). From germline, CDR1 is SGHVS and CDR2 FQNEAQ. The CDR3 is 14 amino acids. The V end lost 2 bases, the J end lost 2 bases, and 9 bases lay between the germline ends.

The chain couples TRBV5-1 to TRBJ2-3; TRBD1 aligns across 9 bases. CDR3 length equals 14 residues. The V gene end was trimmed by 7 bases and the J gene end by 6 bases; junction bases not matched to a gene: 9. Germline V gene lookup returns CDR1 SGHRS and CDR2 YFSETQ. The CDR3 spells CASGEGQGSDTQYF. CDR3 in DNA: TGCGCCAGCGGCGAGGGACAGGGTTCGGATACGCAGTATTTT.

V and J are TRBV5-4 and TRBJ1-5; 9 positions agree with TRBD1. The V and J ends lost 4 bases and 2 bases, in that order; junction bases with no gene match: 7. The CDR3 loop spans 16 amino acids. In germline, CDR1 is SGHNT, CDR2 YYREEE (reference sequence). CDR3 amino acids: CASSVDRGIGNQPQHF. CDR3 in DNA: TGTGCCAGCAGCGTCGACAGGGGGATCGGCAATCAGCCCCAGCATTTT.

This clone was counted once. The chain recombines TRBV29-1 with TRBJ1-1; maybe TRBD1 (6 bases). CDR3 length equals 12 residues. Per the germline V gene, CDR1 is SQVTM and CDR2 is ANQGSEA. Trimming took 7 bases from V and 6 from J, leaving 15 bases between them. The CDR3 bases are TGCAGCGGGACCACAGGGAGCGCTGAAGCTTTCTTT. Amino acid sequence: CSGTTGSAEAFF.

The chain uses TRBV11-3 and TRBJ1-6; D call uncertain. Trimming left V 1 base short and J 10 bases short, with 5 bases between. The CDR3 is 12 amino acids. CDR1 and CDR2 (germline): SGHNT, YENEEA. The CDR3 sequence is CASSLVRSPLHF. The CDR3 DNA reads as TGTGCCAGCAGCTTAGTTCGGTCACCCCTCCACTTT.

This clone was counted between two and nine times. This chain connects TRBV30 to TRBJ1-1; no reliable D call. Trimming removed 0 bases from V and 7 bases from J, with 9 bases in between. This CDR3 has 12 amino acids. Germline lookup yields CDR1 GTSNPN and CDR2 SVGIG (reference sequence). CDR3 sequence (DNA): TGTGCCTGGAGTGTAGTGTACAGTGAAGCTTTCTTT. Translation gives CAWSVVYSEAFF. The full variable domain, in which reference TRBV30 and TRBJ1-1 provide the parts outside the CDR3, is SQTIHQWPATLVQPVGSPLSLECTVEGTSNPNLYWYRQAAGRGLQLLFYSVGIGQISSEVPQNLSASRPQDRQFILSSKKLLLSDSGFYLCAWSVVYSEAFFGQGTRLTVV.

The CDR3 sequence is CASRKSSSGANVLTF. The CDR3 bases are TGTGCCAGCAGAAAAAGTAGCTCTGGGGCCAACGTCCTGACTTTC. The chain combines TRBV7-2 with TRBJ2-6; D unclear. Germline V gene data show CDR1 as SGHTA and CDR2 as FQGNSA. Trimming stripped 6 bases from V and 0 bases from J, with 9 bases between. CDR3 length equals 15 residues.

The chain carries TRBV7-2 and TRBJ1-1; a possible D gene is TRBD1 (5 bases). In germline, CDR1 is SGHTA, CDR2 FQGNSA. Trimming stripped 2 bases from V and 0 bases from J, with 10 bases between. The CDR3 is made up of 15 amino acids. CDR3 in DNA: TGTGCCAGCAGCTTATATGCAGGGTTGAACACTGAAGCTTTCTTT. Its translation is CASSLYAGLNTEAFF.

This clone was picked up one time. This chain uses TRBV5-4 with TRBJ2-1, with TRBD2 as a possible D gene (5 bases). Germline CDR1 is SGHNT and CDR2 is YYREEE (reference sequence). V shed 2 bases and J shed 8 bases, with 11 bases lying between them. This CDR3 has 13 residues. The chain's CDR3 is CASSFIAGDEQFF. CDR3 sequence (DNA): TGTGCCAGCAGCTTTATCGCCGGGGATGAGCAGTTCTTC.

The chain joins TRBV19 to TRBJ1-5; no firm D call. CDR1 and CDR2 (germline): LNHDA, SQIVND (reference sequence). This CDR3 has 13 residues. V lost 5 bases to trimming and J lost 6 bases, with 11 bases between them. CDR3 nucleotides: TGTGCCAGTAGTTTCGGGGTTGGTCAGCCCCAGCATTTT. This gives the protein CASSFGVGQPQHF.

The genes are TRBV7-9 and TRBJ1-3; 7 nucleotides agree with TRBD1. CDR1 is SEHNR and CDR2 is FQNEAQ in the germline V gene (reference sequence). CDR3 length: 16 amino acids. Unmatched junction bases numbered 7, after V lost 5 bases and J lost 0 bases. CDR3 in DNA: TGTGCCAGCAGCCCACAGGGGTCTAGCTCTGGAAACACCATATATTTT. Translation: CASSPQGSSSGNTIYF.

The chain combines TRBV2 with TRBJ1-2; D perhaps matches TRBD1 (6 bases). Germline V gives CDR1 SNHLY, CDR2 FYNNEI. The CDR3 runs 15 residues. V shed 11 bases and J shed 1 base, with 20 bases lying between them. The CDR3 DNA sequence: TGTGCCGGCCATGAGACGACAGGTTTTAACTATGGCTACACCTTC. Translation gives CAGHETTGFNYGYTF.

In DNA, the CDR3 is TGTGCCAGCAGCGTAGCGGCAGGTACAGGGAGTAGCTACACCTTC. Translation gives CASSVAAGTGSSYTF. The chain uses TRBV9 and TRBJ1-2; D possibly corresponds to TRBD1 (6 bases). Germline CDR1 is SGDLS and CDR2 is YYNGEE. The V gene lost 0 bases and the J gene lost 9 bases, with 18 bases spanning the gap. CDR3 length: 15 amino acids.